The 20 T cell receptor beta chains below come from one sample, sequenced in a study of CD8 T cells in ankylosing spondylitis. Their recognized antigens are unknown. Study-wide results and limits: Within ankylosing spondylitis blood, a TCR beta motif made up of seven or eight highly homologous variants appeared to be characteristic.

TCRdb redid the calling of the 5' RACE reads with MiXCR, one entry per CDR3 protein. This table holds 250,000 to 350,000 distinct CDR3 sequences, under 8.5% found once. The specimen sequenced was blood, either unsorted or a sorted T cell fraction (not recorded which). The receptor set was obtained from a male donor with ankylosing spondylitis.

At least ten counts were recorded for this clonotype. The chain is built from TRBV12-3 or TRBV12-4 and TRBJ2-2; D not resolved. The length of the CDR3 is 13 residues. Trimming cost V 6 bases and J 6 bases, with 11 bases left between them. CDR3 in DNA: TGTGCCAGCAGGCTGCTGAGGTCCGGGGAGCTGTTTTTT. This codes for CASRLLRSGELFF.

This sequence joins TRBV20-1 and TRBJ2-1; 9 bases agree with TRBD2. V shed 5 bases and J 3 bases; nucleotides not matched to a gene: 5. This CDR3 comprises 14 residues. CDR1 and CDR2 (germline): DFQATT, SNEGSKA (reference sequence). CDR3 sequence: CSAGSGSYYNEQFF. The CDR3 bases are TGCAGTGCTGGTAGCGGGAGTTACTACAATGAGCAGTTCTTC.

This chain links TRBV27 with TRBJ2-1; 7 bases match TRBD2. The CDR3 runs 14 residues. The trim removed 5 bases at V and 4 bases at J, leaving 5 bases unmatched. Germline V gene sequence: CDR1 MNHEY, CDR2 SMNVEV (reference sequence). The CDR3 is CASSMASGYNEQFF. The CDR3 DNA reads TGTGCCAGCAGTATGGCTAGCGGATACAATGAGCAGTTCTTC.

This clonotype was counted between two and nine times. The chain employs TRBV12-3 or TRBV12-4 and TRBJ1-1, with 9 bases identical to TRBD1. V trimming: 6 bases; J trimming: 4 bases; junction bases outside the gene matches: 6. The CDR3 contains 14 residues. In DNA form, the CDR3 reads TGTGCCAGCAGGGCCGGGACAGGGTTCACTGAAGCTTTCTTT. It is translated as CASRAGTGFTEAFF.

The V and J genes are TRBV29-1 and TRBJ2-5, with unresolved D. Germline-derived CDR1 and CDR2 are SQVTM and ANQGSEA. The germline V and J ends were trimmed by 4 bases and 2 bases, with 8 bases remaining between them. The CDR3 loop spans 12 amino acids. The CDR3 DNA reads TGCAGCGTTGCGCACAGTCAAGAGACCCAGTACTTC. Translating it yields CSVAHSQETQYF.

This clonotype was observed a few times. The V and J genes are TRBV5-1 and TRBJ1-2; TRBD1 might be the D (5 bases). Per the germline V gene, CDR1 is SGHRS and CDR2 is YFSETQ. The CDR3 length is 15 residues. The V and J ends lost 4 bases and 1 base respectively, with 14 bases between them. The CDR3, as DNA: TGCGCCAGCAGCCCCGCCGGGGACCTTAACTATGGCTACACCTTC. Translated: CASSPAGDLNYGYTF.

The genes are TRBV20-1 and TRBJ2-7, with a tentative D call TRBD1 (5 bases). The V and J ends lost 0 bases and 2 bases respectively, with 8 bases between them. CDR1 and CDR2 from the germline V gene are DFQATT and SNEGSKA (reference sequence). The CDR3 extends over 13 amino acids. Here the CDR3 DNA reads TGCAGTGCTAGAGATGGGGCGACCTACGAGCAGTACTTC. Residues: CSARDGATYEQYF.

This clonotype was picked up many times. V usage is TRBV5-1 and J usage is TRBJ2-5; no reliable D call. V shed 6 bases and J shed 4 bases, with 16 bases lying between them. Germline CDR1 SGHRS, CDR2 YFSETQ. This CDR3 has 14 residues. The CDR3 nucleotides read TGCGCCAGCACCTCCTCTTTAGCAGGAGAGACCCAGTACTTC. This gives the protein CASTSSLAGETQYF.

This clonotype was observed at least ten times. The chain couples TRBV29-1 to TRBJ2-5; TRBD2 is a possible D gene (6 bases). The CDR3 covers 15 residues. Trimming stripped 3 bases from V and 4 bases from J, with 18 bases between. The germline V gene has CDR1 SQVTM and CDR2 ANQGSEA. In DNA, the CDR3 is TGCAGCGTTGAGACACCGGGACTCCAACGAGAGACCCAGTACTTC. This sequence encodes CSVETPGLQRETQYF.

This clonotype was counted many times. This rearrangement joins TRBV20-1 to TRBJ2-2, with D perhaps matching TRBD2 (6 bases). From germline, CDR1 is DFQATT and CDR2 SNEGSKA (reference sequence). The CDR3 is 15 amino acids. V gave up 3 bases and J gave up 0 bases, with 11 bases separating them. In DNA form, the CDR3 reads TGCAGTGCTAGCGGCGCGGGACCGAACACCGGGGAGCTGTTTTTT. This gives the protein CSASGAGPNTGELFF.

This rearrangement joins TRBV6-5 to TRBJ2-2; 13 bases agree with TRBD2. Trimming cost V 8 bases and J 5 bases; bases outside gene matches: 26. Per germline, CDR1 MNHEY and CDR2 SVGAGI. This CDR3 region has 22 residues. The chain's CDR3 is CASGRTAGTSGTKPPWTGELFF. CDR3 nucleotides: TGTGCCAGCGGACGGACCGCCGGGACTAGCGGGACCAAGCCCCCATGGACCGGGGAGCTGTTTTTT.

This clonotype was counted ten times or more. This rearrangement joins TRBV5-1 to TRBJ2-1; 8 nucleotides line up with TRBD2. V dropped 4 bases and J dropped 4; count of bases not matched to a gene: 7. The CDR3 has 15 amino acids. The germline V gene has CDR1 SGHRS and CDR2 YFSETQ. The CDR3 coding sequence is TGCGCCAGCAGCCTACAACTAGCGGATTACAATGAGCAGTTCTTC. Translating gives CASSLQLADYNEQFF.

The J gene is TRBJ2-1, the V gene TRBV4-2; the D call may be TRBD1 or TRBD2 (5 bases each). CDR1 is LGHNA, CDR2 YNFKEQ, per germline. The V end was cut by 1 base, the J end by 6 bases, with 10 bases between. The CDR3 sequence is 14 residues long. This CDR3 is CASSQARGGNEQFF. CDR3 nucleotides: TGTGCCAGCAGCCAAGCCCGGGGCGGCAATGAGCAGTTCTTC.

The table lists this clonotype with many counts. The CDR3 coding sequence is TGCGCCAGCAGCCAGAGCGGGAGCTCCTACAATGAGCAGTTCTTC. This codes for CASSQSGSSYNEQFF. The J gene is TRBJ2-1, the V gene TRBV4-3, with 8 bases matching TRBD2. The V gene's germline CDR1 is LGHNA and CDR2 YSLEER. The CDR3 contains 15 residues. The trim removed 3 bases at V and 0 bases at J, leaving 1 base unmatched.

The table lists this clonotype with a few counts. The genes are TRBV5-1 and TRBJ2-7, with TRBD2 matching 7 bases. V trimming: 6 bases; J trimming: 1 base; junction bases outside the gene matches: 7. The CDR3 consists of 14 residues. Germline V CDR1 and CDR2: SGHRS, YFSETQ. The CDR3 sequence is CASKRGDYSYEQYF. The CDR3 bases are TGCGCCAGCAAGAGAGGGGACTATTCCTACGAGCAGTACTTC.

This clonotype was seen ten or more times. This chain joins TRBV20-1 and TRBJ2-4, with 7 bases that match TRBD1. Germline V lookup: CDR1 DFQATT, CDR2 SNEGSKA (reference sequence). The CDR3 consists of 15 residues. Trimming at V came to 3 bases and at J to 4 bases, leaving 9 bases not matched to a gene. CDR3 protein: CSASKPGGLKNIQYF. The CDR3 DNA is TGCAGTGCTAGCAAGCCAGGGGGTTTGAAAAACATTCAGTACTTC.

The J gene is TRBJ1-3, the V gene TRBV5-6, with D uncertain. Deletions cut 3 bases from V and 0 bases from J, with 7 bases between. The CDR3 loop spans 14 amino acids. Germline values: CDR1 SGHDT, CDR2 YYEEEE. This CDR3 is CASSYFRSGNTIYF. The CDR3 DNA reads as TGTGCCAGCAGCTATTTCCGCTCTGGAAACACCATATATTTT.

This clonotype was counted ten times or more. Relative to the germline gene, one junction end is altered; a read error may explain this. The chain links TRBV7-7 to TRBJ2-7, with unresolved D. The germline V gene has CDR1 SSHAT and CDR2 FNYEAQ (reference sequence). The CDR3 sequence is 15 residues long. CDR3 residues: CASSLADDISYEQYF. DNA of the CDR3: TGTGCTAGCAGCTTAGCCGACGACATCTCCTACGAGCAGTACTTC. Full variable domain (remainder filled in from reference TRBV7-7 and TRBJ2-7): GAGVSQSPRYKVTKRGQDVTLRCDPISSHATLYWYQQALGQGPEFLTYFNYEAQPDKSGLPSDRFSAERPEGSISTLTIQRTEQRDSAMYRCASSLADDISYEQYFGPGTRLTVT.

The chain combines TRBV20-1 with TRBJ2-1, with D unresolved. Trimming took 3 bases from V and 6 from J, leaving 15 bases between them. The CDR3 spans 14 residues. Germline V gives CDR1 DFQATT, CDR2 SNEGSKA (reference sequence). The CDR3 reads CSASRLTSSNEQFF. CDR3 bases: TGCAGTGCTAGTCGTCTAACCTCAAGCAATGAGCAGTTCTTC.

This clonotype has more than one count but fewer than ten. The chain combines TRBV2 with TRBJ2-1, with D unclear. Deletions cut 5 bases from V and 0 bases from J, with 8 bases between. This CDR3 has 14 amino acids. Germline V gives CDR1 SNHLY, CDR2 FYNNEI. CDR3 residues: CASSRYPSYNEQFF. DNA of the CDR3: TGTGCCAGCAGTCGGTACCCCTCCTACAATGAGCAGTTCTTC.